Sequencing of this T cell receptor beta chain was carried out in a study of lymphopenia after photon versus proton radiotherapy (dated by TCRdb to the late 2010s). Regarding the complete study: The study compared the immunological effects of photon versus proton radiation therapy in patients with gastrointestinal tumors who developed high-grade lymphopenia. The cohort comprised 15 to 20 patients with gastrointestinal tumors who received either photon or proton therapy and then developed lymphopenia. The study aimed to characterize how the two radiation modalities differ in their impact on the immune system. Study-level results and caveats: Among patients across the cohort who died, overall survival time showed an inverse correlation with a larger post-nadir drop in TCR diversity. After the lymphocyte count nadir, repertoires from photon-treated patients showed oligoclonal expansion, particularly of CD8+ Temra cells, and this expansion drove the decline in diversity. The survival association was examined only in patients who died, and the authors described better survival with proton therapy as a possibility, not as a demonstrated result. During treatment, patients who received proton therapy stayed relatively stable, whereas patients who received photon therapy lost naive T cells and TCR diversity and gained effector/memory populations.

The library was generated by the immunoSEQ multiplex PCR assay. T cell repertoires were profiled with deep sequencing of rearranged TCR beta loci together with multiparametric flow cytometry. The clones in this table, taken by TCRdb from immuneACCESS, are in-frame only. Not every clone is retained; where verified, under half of the shortfall comes from an unresolved V gene, and the cause of the rest is unknown. The sample profile shows roughly 16,000 clones; 80% to 90% of them were found once. Approximately 10% of the sample is held by the ten biggest clonotypes. Comment on this clone: Its cognate antigen has yet to be identified. No clone much larger than this one lies a single base away; base qualities are absent.

The specimen comprised peripheral blood, sampled from a patient treated with proton-based radiotherapy. The origin of this receptor is a man aged 65 to 79 with pancreatic cancer.

Read as DNA, the sequence is TGTGCCAGCAGCCACCGGGACAGCCGCTACGAGCAGTACTTC. Translated, it reads CASSHRDSRYEQYF. Rearrangement joined TRBV11-2 to TRBJ2-7, with TRBD1 identical over 7 junction bases. The CDR3 measures 14 amino acids from cysteine to phenylalanine. Only the CDR3 DNA is retained, 42 bases long and in frame from the first base. Via the germline V gene, CDR1 is SGHAT and CDR2 FQNNGV. The junction shows trimming of 5 bases on V and 3 bases on J, and the gene matches do not reach 7 bases of it.